This is a list of T cell receptor beta chains from one sample in a study of T cell clones after liver transplantation. The table came from immunoSEQ multiplex PCR; TCRdb's copy has only in-frame clones and leaves some out. The sample holds tens of thousands of clones, 70% to 85% seen once. The material was CD4+ T cells from blood, obtained 45 to 46 months after liver transplant. The origin of the receptors is a human patient who received a liver transplant. Some T cells may be the graft donor's. The CDR3 runs from the conserved cysteine through the conserved F or W. D genes are given only for firm matches. Clone size appears in some rows only: once, few, many, or a class for an expanded clone.

abundance: -
v_gene: TRBV2
j_gene: TRBJ2-1
d_gene: -
CDR3aa: CASRGEYGSNEQFF
CDR3nt: TGTGCCAGCAGAGGGGAGTATGGGAGCAATGAGCAGTTCTTC

abundance: -
v_gene: TRBV11-2
j_gene: TRBJ2-5
d_gene: TRBD2
CDR3aa: CASSLVAGGPWETQYF
CDR3nt: TGTGCCAGCAGCTTAGTGGCGGGAGGGCCTTGGGAGACCCAGTACTTC

abundance: -
v_gene: TRBV7-9
j_gene: TRBJ2-1
d_gene: -
CDR3aa: CASSLVETANEQFF
CDR3nt: TGTGCCAGCAGCTTGGTAGAGACCGCCAATGAGCAGTTCTTC

abundance: -
v_gene: TRBV6-1
j_gene: TRBJ1-2
d_gene: -
CDR3aa: CASSRDTTGYGYTF
CDR3nt: TGTGCCAGCAGCCGGGACACCACAGGATATGGCTACACCTTC

abundance: -
v_gene: TRBV7-2
j_gene: TRBJ2-7
d_gene: -
CDR3aa: CASSLGQAYYEQYF
CDR3nt: TGTGCCAGCAGTCTGGGGCAGGCCTACTACGAGCAGTACTTC

abundance: -
v_gene: TRBV27
j_gene: TRBJ2-3
d_gene: -
CDR3aa: CASSLSGLPYLTDTQYF
CDR3nt: TGTGCCAGCAGTTTATCTGGCCTTCCCTACCTCACAGATACGCAGTATTTT

abundance: -
v_gene: TRBV5-1
j_gene: TRBJ1-1
d_gene: TRBD1
CDR3aa: CASSLGNRGEAFF
CDR3nt: TGCGCCAGCAGCTTGGGGAACAGGGGGGAAGCTTTCTTT

abundance: -
v_gene: TRBV27
j_gene: TRBJ2-2
d_gene: TRBD1
CDR3aa: CASSAGLRGRTNTNTGELFF
CDR3nt: TGTGCCAGCAGTGCGGGTCTTAGGGGGCGAACTAATACGAACACCGGGGAGCTGTTTTTT

abundance: -
v_gene: TRBV9
j_gene: TRBJ1-2
d_gene: TRBD1
CDR3aa: CASSPEGGFYGYTF
CDR3nt: TGTGCCAGCAGCCCCGAAGGGGGCTTCTATGGCTACACCTTC

abundance: -
v_gene: TRBV4-3
j_gene: TRBJ2-1
d_gene: -
CDR3aa: CASSQAGTTSNEQFF
CDR3nt: TGCGCCAGCAGCCAGGCCGGGACGACTTCTAATGAGCAGTTCTTC

abundance: -
v_gene: TRBV7-8
j_gene: TRBJ1-2
d_gene: -
CDR3aa: CASSLASGRMLSYGYTF
CDR3nt: TGTGCCAGCAGCTTAGCAAGCGGGAGGATGTTGAGCTATGGCTACACCTTC

abundance: -
v_gene: TRBV7-9
j_gene: TRBJ1-3
d_gene: -
CDR3aa: CASSLGTSGNTIYF
CDR3nt: TGTGCCAGCAGCTTAGGGACTTCTGGAAACACCATATATTTT

abundance: -
v_gene: TRBV15
j_gene: TRBJ2-4
d_gene: -
CDR3aa: CATSRGSTLVAKNIQYF
CDR3nt: TGTGCCACCAGCAGAGGGTCAACCCTGGTTGCCAAAAACATTCAGTACTTC

abundance: -
v_gene: TRBV19
j_gene: TRBJ2-3
d_gene: TRBD1
CDR3aa: CASSGLRDRGRDTQYF
CDR3nt: TGTGCCAGTAGTGGTCTGAGGGACAGGGGAAGAGATACGCAGTATTTT

abundance: -
v_gene: TRBV21-1
j_gene: TRBJ1-2
d_gene: -
CDR3aa: CASSKGGRYGYTF
CDR3nt: TGTGCCAGCAGCAAAGGGGGGAGATATGGCTACACCTTC

abundance: -
v_gene: TRBV7-2
j_gene: TRBJ2-7
d_gene: TRBD1
CDR3aa: CASSLDDRGRVEQYF
CDR3nt: TGTGCCAGCAGCTTAGACGACAGGGGGCGCGTCGAGCAGTACTTC

abundance: -
v_gene: TRBV5-1
j_gene: TRBJ2-5
d_gene: TRBD2
CDR3aa: CASSLGGLAGLETQYF
CDR3nt: TGCGCCAGCAGCCTGGGGGGACTAGCGGGATTAGAGACCCAGTACTTC

abundance: -
v_gene: TRBV11-2
j_gene: TRBJ2-1
d_gene: -
CDR3aa: CASSSETSPRNEQFF
CDR3nt: TGTGCCAGCAGCTCCGAGACTAGTCCCCGAAATGAGCAGTTCTTC

abundance: -
v_gene: TRBV5-4
j_gene: TRBJ1-2
d_gene: -
CDR3aa: CASSLEMGEGYTF
CDR3nt: TGTGCCAGCAGCTTGGAAATGGGGGAGGGCTACACCTTC

abundance: few
v_gene: TRBV27
j_gene: TRBJ2-2
d_gene: TRBD1
CDR3aa: CASSLTGTGTGVLFF
CDR3nt: TGTGCCAGCAGTCTCACCGGGACAGGGACGGGGGTGCTGTTTTTT

abundance: few
v_gene: TRBV6-1
j_gene: TRBJ2-7
d_gene: TRBD2
CDR3aa: CASSASGGANYEQYF
CDR3nt: TGTGCCAGCAGTGCCAGCGGGGGAGCCAACTACGAGCAGTACTTC

abundance: once
v_gene: TRBV6-1
j_gene: TRBJ1-1
d_gene: -
CDR3aa: CASSEWGEAFF
CDR3nt: TGTGCCAGCAGTGAATGGGGTGAAGCTTTCTTT

abundance: few
v_gene: TRBV11-2
j_gene: TRBJ1-2
d_gene: -
CDR3aa: CASSLGAPYGYTF
CDR3nt: TGTGCCAGCAGCTTAGGGGCACCCTATGGCTACACCTTC

abundance: once
v_gene: TRBV19
j_gene: TRBJ1-1
d_gene: TRBD1
CDR3aa: CASSKGQGNTEAFF
CDR3nt: TGTGCCAGTAGTAAAGGACAGGGGAACACTGAAGCTTTCTTT

abundance: once
v_gene: TRBV28
j_gene: TRBJ1-2
d_gene: -
CDR3aa: CASSGGTNYGYTF
CDR3nt: TGTGCCAGCAGTGGCGGGACCAACTATGGCTACACCTTC

abundance: -
v_gene: TRBV7-9
j_gene: TRBJ1-1
d_gene: -
CDR3aa: CASSLISIEAFF
CDR3nt: TGTGCCAGCAGCTTAATATCCATTGAAGCTTTCTTT

abundance: -
v_gene: TRBV9
j_gene: TRBJ2-3
d_gene: TRBD2
CDR3aa: CASSVGGSTDTQYF
CDR3nt: TGTGCCAGCAGCGTAGGCGGGAGCACGGATACGCAGTATTTT

abundance: -
v_gene: TRBV2
j_gene: TRBJ2-7
d_gene: TRBD1
CDR3aa: CASTGTGSYEQYF
CDR3nt: TGTGCCAGCACCGGGACAGGGTCCTACGAGCAGTACTTC

abundance: -
v_gene: TRBV5-1
j_gene: TRBJ2-7
d_gene: -
CDR3aa: CASSPQGQGYEQYF
CDR3nt: TGCGCCAGCAGCCCACAGGGTCAGGGCTACGAGCAGTACTTC

abundance: -
v_gene: TRBV19
j_gene: TRBJ2-2
d_gene: -
CDR3aa: CASSIEGSTGELFF
CDR3nt: TGTGCCAGTAGTATAGAAGGGTCCACCGGGGAGCTGTTTTTT

abundance: -
v_gene: TRBV7-2
j_gene: TRBJ2-7
d_gene: -
CDR3aa: CASSYGITPTEQYF
CDR3nt: TGTGCCAGCAGCTACGGGATTACTCCCACCGAGCAGTACTTC

abundance: -
v_gene: TRBV28
j_gene: TRBJ2-7
d_gene: -
CDR3aa: CASSSVDTEQYF
CDR3nt: TGTGCCAGCAGTTCTGTCGACACCGAGCAGTACTTC

abundance: -
v_gene: TRBV2
j_gene: TRBJ1-5
d_gene: TRBD1
CDR3aa: CASSQLGTVNQPQHF
CDR3nt: TGTGCCAGCAGTCAGCTCGGGACAGTGAATCAGCCCCAGCATTTT

abundance: -
v_gene: TRBV5-1
j_gene: TRBJ1-5
d_gene: -
CDR3aa: CASRSDGNSNQPQHF
CDR3nt: TGCGCCAGCAGAAGCGACGGGAATAGCAATCAGCCCCAGCATTTT

abundance: -
v_gene: TRBV7-2
j_gene: TRBJ2-5
d_gene: -
CDR3aa: CASSLVSGAAQETQYF
CDR3nt: TGTGCCAGCAGCTTAGTGTCGGGGGCGGCCCAAGAGACCCAGTACTTC

abundance: few
v_gene: TRBV5-1
j_gene: TRBJ2-1
d_gene: TRBD1
CDR3aa: CASSYGTGIFDEQFF
CDR3nt: TGCGCCAGCAGTTACGGGACAGGGATATTCGATGAGCAGTTCTTC

abundance: -
v_gene: TRBV4-1
j_gene: TRBJ2-5
d_gene: TRBD2
CDR3aa: CASSLSGRYQETQYF
CDR3nt: TGCGCCAGCAGCCTTAGCGGGAGGTACCAAGAGACCCAGTACTTC

abundance: -
v_gene: TRBV11-2
j_gene: TRBJ1-2
d_gene: TRBD1
CDR3aa: CASSTLFGQGNGYTF
CDR3nt: TGTGCCAGCAGTACACTCTTTGGACAGGGTAATGGCTACACCTTC

abundance: once
v_gene: TRBV19
j_gene: TRBJ1-4
d_gene: -
CDR3aa: CASSPGGQRGEKLFF
CDR3nt: TGTGCCAGCTCGCCTGGGGGGCAACGGGGTGAAAAACTGTTTTTT

abundance: -
v_gene: TRBV5-1
j_gene: TRBJ2-7
d_gene: -
CDR3aa: CASSLAMNYEQYF
CDR3nt: TGCGCCAGCAGCTTGGCTATGAACTACGAGCAGTACTTC